This T cell receptor beta chain appears in the sequencing data of a study of blood T cell repertoires in COVID-19. Study details: Symptom resolution, clearance, or two negative PCRs marked donors in Cohort 3 as recovered. From T cells, B-cell-depleted T cells, or PBMCs came the material, which was cDNA or gDNA.

The J segment lost 2 bases and the V segment lost 7 bases, leaving 12 bases of the junction unmatched. The CDR3 length is 16 residues. Germline loops: CDR1 MDHEN, CDR2 SYDVKM. The method was immunoSEQ multiplex PCR; TCRdb's version includes in-frame clones alone and lacks a portion of them. The table has a few hundred thousand clones, about 89% seen once. The clonotype comes from a man in his forties in a cohort exposed to, infected with or recovered from COVID-19 (not recorded which). The J gene is TRBJ1-2, the V gene TRBV28; 8 bases map to TRBD1. Sequencing used PBMCs or T cells enriched from blood (not recorded which). CDR3 sequence reads: CASIPSGTGANYGYTF. The CDR3 DNA follows: TGTGCCAGCATCCCATCCGGGACAGGAGCCAACTATGGCTACACCTTC.